The 14 T cell receptor beta chains below all came from one sample that was sequenced in a study of T-cell reconstitution after alpha-beta-depleted transplantation in children. Construction of the TCRbeta library involved unique molecular identifiers. TCRdb re-called the PCR reads through MiXCR, storing one row per CDR3 protein. The table includes hundreds of thousands of distinct CDR3 sequences, approximately 15% detected once. The sample in question was PBMCs, mostly from graft donor cells, obtained 360 days after TCRalphabeta/CD19-depleted stem cell transplant. The receptors derive from a male patient aged 10-17 years who had a stem cell transplant for acute lymphoblastic leukemia, so the T cells may come from the graft donor.

This clonotype came up a few times. The chain recombines TRBV5-1 with TRBJ2-2; D possibly matches TRBD1 or TRBD2 (5 bases each). CDR3 length equals 15 residues. The germline V and J ends were trimmed by 2 bases and 3 bases, with 11 bases remaining between them. Germline V gene sequence: CDR1 SGHRS, CDR2 YFSETQ. The CDR3 sequence is CASSFSGAHTGELFF. Written as DNA, the CDR3 is TGCGCCAGCAGCTTTTCCGGGGCGCACACCGGGGAGCTGTTTTTT.

This clonotype showed up just a few times. The chain has TRBV20-1 and TRBJ2-5, with no clear D. The V end lost 6 bases, the J end lost 7 bases, and 15 bases lay between the germline ends. The CDR3 length is 12 residues. Germline CDR1 DFQATT, CDR2 SNEGSKA (reference sequence). The CDR3 loop reads CSALGTSGTQYF. The CDR3 DNA sequence: TGCAGTGCCTTGGGAACCTCGGGGACCCAGTACTTC.

The V and J genes are TRBV5-1 and TRBJ2-1, with 8 positions matching TRBD2. The CDR3 length is 17 residues. Germline V gene data show CDR1 as SGHRS and CDR2 as YFSETQ. V shed 6 bases and J 3 bases; nucleotides not matched to a gene: 14. CDR3 amino acids: CASTRGGLAEVYNEQFF. The CDR3 DNA reads TGCGCCAGCACCCGCGGGGGGCTAGCGGAGGTCTACAATGAGCAGTTCTTC.

The chain has TRBV4-1 and TRBJ2-5; D possibly uses TRBD1 or TRBD2 (6 bases each). Germline CDR1 reads MGHRA; CDR2 reads YSYEKL. The germline V and J ends were trimmed by 7 bases and 2 bases, with 14 bases remaining between them. This CDR3 is built from 14 residues. This chain's CDR3 is CASIPRRGQETQYF. The CDR3 region has the DNA TGCGCCAGCATCCCTCGGAGGGGGCAAGAGACCCAGTACTTC.

The gene calls are TRBV19 and TRBJ2-1; D may be TRBD1 (5 bases). The CDR3 covers 15 residues. Trimming cost V 1 base and J 7 bases, with 14 bases left between them. Germline CDR1 is LNHDA and CDR2 is SQIVND (reference sequence). The CDR3 DNA is TGTGCCAGTAGTATAGGGGGCTATATCCTAAATGAGCAGTTCTTC. This codes for CASSIGGYILNEQFF.

Ten or more counts support this clonotype. The chain carries TRBV29-1 and TRBJ2-5; 8 bases are shared with TRBD2. Trimming cost V 1 base and J 2 bases; bases outside gene matches: 12. The CDR3 has 17 amino acids. The germline gives CDR1 SQVTM, CDR2 ANQGSEA. In DNA form, the CDR3 reads TGCAGCGTTGAAGGATCGATTCGCGGGGGGTCACAAGAGACCCAGTACTTC. It translates to CSVEGSIRGGSQETQYF. Based on the CDR3 plus reference TRBV29-1 and TRBJ2-5, the full variable domain is SAVISQKPSRDICQRGTSLTIQCQVDSQVTMMFWYRQQPGQSLTLIATANQGSEATYESGFVIDKFPISRPNLTFSTLTVSNMSPEDSSIYLCSVEGSIRGGSQETQYFGPGTRLLVL.

This clonotype has just a few counts. The V and J genes are TRBV27 and TRBJ1-4, with D tentatively TRBD1 (5 bases). The ends were cut back, 5 bases at V and 8 bases at J, with 21 bases in the middle. There are 16 residues in the CDR3. Germline V gene sequence: CDR1 MNHEY, CDR2 SMNVEV (reference sequence). The CDR3 is CASSPREGREEEKLFF. DNA for the CDR3: TGTGCCAGCAGTCCCCGGGAGGGCAGGGAGGAGGAAAAACTGTTTTTT.

This clonotype was counted many times. The chain has TRBV10-3 and TRBJ2-3; 7 bases fit TRBD1. The ends lost 5 bases at V and 2 bases at J; junction bases unmatched: 13. The germline V gene encodes CDR1 ENHRY and CDR2 SYGVKD. The CDR3 totals 17 residues. The CDR3 loop is CAISSPTSDRYTDTQYF. In DNA form, the CDR3 reads TGTGCCATCAGTTCCCCAACCTCGGACAGGTACACAGATACGCAGTATTTT.

CDR3 coding DNA: TGTGCCAGCAGCTTCAATCGGGGTATTCTCACTACCGAGACCCAGTACTTC. Protein sequence: CASSFNRGILTTETQYF. The rearrangement uses TRBV5-5 and TRBJ2-5; maybe TRBD2 (5 bases). V lost 2 bases, J lost 5 bases, and 22 bases lay in between. Germline V lookup: CDR1 SGHKS, CDR2 YYEKEE (reference sequence). The CDR3 is 17 amino acids.

This clonotype has only a few counts. This chain links TRBV24-1 with TRBJ2-7, with 8 nucleotides matching TRBD1. The CDR3 extends over 14 amino acids. Trimming took 4 bases from V and 6 from J; bases not matched to a gene: 7. The germline V gene has CDR1 KGHDR and CDR2 SFDVKD. The CDR3 coding sequence is TGTGCCACCAGTGAGCCGGGACAGGTTATCGAGCAGTACTTC. Amino acids: CATSEPGQVIEQYF.

This clonotype was counted a few times. The chain combines TRBV7-7 with TRBJ2-5; a weak D match, TRBD1 (5 bases). The CDR3 contains 17 residues. Trimming took 4 bases from V and 2 from J, leaving 20 bases between them. CDR1 is SSHAT, CDR2 FNYEAQ, per germline (reference sequence). The CDR3 sequence is CASSSVGLRRGQETQYF. CDR3 bases: TGTGCCAGCAGCTCGGTGGGTCTAAGAAGGGGTCAAGAGACCCAGTACTTC.

This clonotype has a single count. An end of the junction differs from the germline gene, which may be a read error. The genes are TRBV20-1 and TRBJ2-1, with 7 bases matching TRBD2. CDR1 is DFQATT and CDR2 is SNEGSKA in the germline V gene (reference sequence). This CDR3 comprises 17 residues. The CDR3, as DNA: TGCTGTGCTAGAGACAGACTTCCTAGCGGATTCTACAATGAGCAGTTCTTC. Encoded protein: CCARDRLPSGFYNEQFF.

The chain uses TRBV13 and TRBJ1-3; D remains unclear. The CDR3 consists of 15 residues. The V and J ends lost 6 bases and 2 bases respectively, with 14 bases between them. Germline CDR1 PRHDT, CDR2 FYEKMQ (reference sequence). For the CDR3, the DNA is TGTGCCAGCAGTATTACGACTGAGGCTGGAAACACCATATATTTT. This translates into CASSITTEAGNTIYF.

This chain connects TRBV7-2 to TRBJ2-1; maybe TRBD2 (5 bases). V gave up 5 bases and J gave up 6 bases, with 11 bases separating them. Per the germline V gene, CDR1 is SGHTA and CDR2 is FQGNSA. The CDR3 contains 13 residues. The CDR3 region is CASSPPRANEQFF. CDR3 nucleotides: TGTGCCAGCAGCCCGCCGAGGGCCAATGAGCAGTTCTTC.